Described below is a single TCR beta chain sequence and its context. Its specificity is unknown. This entry is derived from a study of vaccination effects on CD4 cells after COVID-19. Germline values: CDR1 SGHRS, CDR2 YFSETQ. V was shortened by 5 bases and J by 0 bases, with 9 bases between the two germline ends. This CDR3 region has 15 residues. Antigen-specific CD4+ T cells expanded by the ViraFEST assay with viral peptide pools were then sequenced. Isolation of CD4+ T cells took place after 10 days of culture. BNT162b2 vaccine or mRNA-1273 vaccine was given to participants in two doses. Half-medium exchanges with IL-2 medium took place on days 3 and 7. Profiled with immunoSEQ multiplex PCR; TCRdb holds only in-frame clones, not every one. This sample has tens of thousands of clones, with about three quarters found just once.

Specimen: CD4+ T cells from PBMCs cultured with HCoV-229E spike peptides, collected after COVID-19 vaccination. J is TRBJ2-6 and V is TRBV5-1, with D possibly TRBD1 on 5 matching bases. The source is a human donor who received a COVID-19 vaccine. The CDR3 loop is CASRLQVSGANVLTF. For the CDR3, the DNA is TGCGCCAGCAGGTTACAGGTCTCTGGGGCCAACGTCCTGACTTTC.